Here is one T cell receptor beta chain with its context. Antigen unknown. The sample belongs to a study of cytomegalovirus exposure and HLA in healthy donors. On the study more broadly: The 120 or so validation repertoires used a platform that matched the one used for the approximately 670 first-cohort repertoires, as a later analysis reported. Study-wide findings and caveats: A few of the chains that were CMV-associated were confirmed in vitro to be specific for CMV antigens. The study put 150 to 200 TCR beta chains on its list as cytomegalovirus-associated. Reportedly, diagnosis of cytomegalovirus status by the classifier showed high specificity and sensitivity.

CDR1 LNHDA and CDR2 SQIVND come from the germline V gene (reference sequence). Trimming took off 5 bases at V and 0 bases at J, with 11 bases between the two ends. The CDR3 loop spans 15 amino acids. Produced via immunoSEQ multiplex PCR; TCRdb's table is partial and in-frame only. The table shows tens of thousands of clones, with approximately 97% occurring only once. The chain links TRBV19 to TRBJ2-1; D gene uncertain. This receptor was taken from a man between 18 and 35 years old in good health and CMV-seronegative. Sample: PBMCs. The CDR3 sequence is CASSALTLSYNEQFF. The CDR3 coding sequence is TGTGCCAGTAGTGCCTTGACACTCTCCTACAATGAGCAGTTCTTC.